The TCR beta chain under discussion was sequenced for a study of identifying expanded T cells in peripheral blood. Regarding the study as a whole: Clone count variance between approximately 2-week samples rose with total template count. Approximately 1.1 clones differed between technical replicates, versus around 15 and 19 over time.

The length of the CDR3 is 15 residues. V dropped 6 bases and J dropped 5; count of bases not matched to a gene: 11. Germline loops: CDR1 MGHRA, CDR2 YSYEKL. Concerning this clone itself: Its antigen is still unknown.

Profiling relied on immunoSEQ multiplex PCR, and the TCRdb table lists in-frame clones only, not all of them. This sample has under 130,000 clones, with approximately 90% found just once. Collection occurred without any documented infections or immune events in donors. Sequencing input: blood. The chain uses TRBV4-1 and TRBJ2-3; 7 positions match TRBD1. The sequence derives from a person between 18 and 75 years old in good health. CDR3 coding DNA: TGCGCCAGCAGGCCTAGGACAGGCCTCAGAGATACGCAGTATTTT. It codes for CASRPRTGLRDTQYF.